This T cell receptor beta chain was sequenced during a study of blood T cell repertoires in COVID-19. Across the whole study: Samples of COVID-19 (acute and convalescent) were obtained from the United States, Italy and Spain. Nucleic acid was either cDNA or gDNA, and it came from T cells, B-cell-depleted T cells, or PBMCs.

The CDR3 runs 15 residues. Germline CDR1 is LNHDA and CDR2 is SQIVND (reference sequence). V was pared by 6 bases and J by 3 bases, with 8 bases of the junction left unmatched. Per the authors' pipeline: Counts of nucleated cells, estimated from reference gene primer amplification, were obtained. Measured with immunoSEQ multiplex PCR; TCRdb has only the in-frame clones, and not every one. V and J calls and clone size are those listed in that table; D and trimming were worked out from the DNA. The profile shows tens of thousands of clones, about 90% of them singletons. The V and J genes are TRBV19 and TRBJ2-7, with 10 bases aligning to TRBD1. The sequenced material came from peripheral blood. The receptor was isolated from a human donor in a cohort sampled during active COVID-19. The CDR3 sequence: CASSPGTGVHYEQYF. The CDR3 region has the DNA TGTGCCAGTAGCCCCGGGACAGGGGTACACTACGAGCAGTACTTC. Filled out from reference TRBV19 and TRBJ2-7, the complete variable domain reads DGGITQSPKYLFRKEGQNVTLSCEQNLNHDAMYWYRQDPGQGLRLIYYSQIVNDFQKGDIAEGYSVSREKKESFPLTVTSAQKNPTAFYLCASSPGTGVHYEQYFGPGTRLTVT.